A single sample is the source of the 7 T cell receptor beta chains below, sequenced in a study of cytomegalovirus exposure and HLA in healthy donors. Both 60 Vbeta primers and 13 Jbeta primers went into the PCR. Assay used: immunoSEQ multiplex PCR; TCRdb lists only in-frame clones, some missing. The data contain 130,000 or so clones, 74% of them seen just once; the ten biggest clones take up over 5%. Source material: PBMCs. Every receptor here comes from a middle-aged man in good health and CMV-seropositive.

This clone came up once. The rearrangement joins TRBV5-4 to TRBJ2-1, with D possibly TRBD1 on 6 matching bases. This CDR3 has 16 amino acids. The V end lost 7 bases, the J end lost 0 bases, and 17 bases lay between the germline ends. From germline, CDR1 is SGHNT and CDR2 YYREEE (reference sequence). The CDR3 region is CASFTMGASSYNEQFF. Here the CDR3 DNA reads TGTGCCAGCTTCACCATGGGGGCTAGCTCCTACAATGAGCAGTTCTTC.

This clone was detected only a few times. The chain has TRBV4-1 and TRBJ1-4; no definite D call. CDR1 and CDR2 (germline): MGHRA, YSYEKL. CDR3 length: 16 residues. V lost 1 base and J lost 8, with 17 bases in between. This CDR3 reads CASSQGGIGMGEKLFF. Written as DNA, the CDR3 is TGCGCCAGCAGCCAAGGGGGAATCGGGATGGGAGAAAAACTGTTTTTT.

In this sample, this clone turned up a few times. This chain uses TRBV29-1 with TRBJ2-1; 9 bases align to TRBD2. This CDR3 has 13 amino acids. V gave up 4 bases and J gave up 7 bases; unmatched junction bases: 5. Germline V gene lookup returns CDR1 SQVTM and CDR2 ANQGSEA. In DNA form, the CDR3 reads TGCAGCGTTGGGGGACTAGCCTCTAATGAGCAGTTCTTC. It is translated as CSVGGLASNEQFF.

The CDR3 region has the DNA TGCGCCAGCAGCTTAGGGGACTGGCTTGGCTACACCTTC. Protein sequence: CASSLGDWLGYTF. The chain couples TRBV5-1 to TRBJ1-2; possibly TRBD1 for D (5 bases). Trimming took 2 bases from V and 7 from J, leaving 12 bases between them. Per germline, CDR1 SGHRS and CDR2 YFSETQ. CDR3 length: 13 amino acids.

This chain uses TRBV19 with TRBJ2-3; 9 nucleotides agree with TRBD2. The CDR3 totals 16 residues. CDR1 LNHDA and CDR2 SQIVND come from the germline V gene (reference sequence). V dropped 3 bases and J dropped 6; count of bases not matched to a gene: 10. The CDR3 loop reads CASSIVRRGGWDTQYF. In DNA, the CDR3 is TGTGCCAGTAGTATTGTTCGGCGGGGGGGTTGGGATACGCAGTATTTT.

This chain connects TRBV6-5 to TRBJ1-5; 7 positions agree with TRBD1. CDR3 length: 15 residues. J lost 7 bases, V lost 6 bases, and 12 bases had no gene match. Germline V gene data show CDR1 as MNHEY and CDR2 as SVGAGI. For the CDR3, the DNA is TGTGCCAGCAGCCCCTCGGGAGGGGGCGGACAGCCCCAGCATTTT. Encoded protein: CASSPSGGGGQPQHF.

This rearrangement joins TRBV9 to TRBJ1-2; 9 positions agree with TRBD1. V shed 0 bases, J shed 3 bases, and the junction held 9 bases outside the gene matches. The CDR3 contains 17 residues. The germline CDR1 and CDR2 sequences are SGDLS and YYNGEE. This chain's CDR3 is CASSVAPTGGIYYGYTF. As DNA, the CDR3 is TGTGCCAGCAGCGTAGCCCCGACAGGGGGTATTTACTATGGCTACACCTTC.